One sample yielded the 29 T cell receptor beta chains listed below, sequenced in a study of T cells in Graves' hyperthyroidism and ophthalmopathy. Researchers took RNA transcripts and amplified the TCR beta CDR3 regions from them. A first-round RT-PCR of the TCR CDR3 used the HTBI primer set. TCRdb analysed the multiplex PCR reads with MiXCR anew, one entry per CDR3 protein. The data contain around 760,000 distinct CDR3 sequences, roughly a third of them seen just once; the ten biggest clones take up roughly 30%. The sequencing sample was made of blood. The receptors come from a woman between 40 and 50 years old with Graves' hyperthyroidism.

Details on this clonotype: Just one base apart from a much larger clone, this may be a read error. The V gene is TRBV19, the J gene TRBJ1-5; a weak D match, TRBD1 (6 bases). There are 13 residues in the CDR3. The V gene's germline CDR1 is LNHDA and CDR2 SQIVND (reference sequence). For the CDR3, the DNA is TGTGCCAGTACCCCCGGACAGTATCAGCTCCAGCATTTT. Protein product: CASTPGQYQLQHF. Full variable domain (missing parts from reference TRBV19 and TRBJ1-5): DGGITQSPKYLFRKEGQNVTLSCEQNLNHDAMYWYRQDPGQGLRLIYYSQIVNDFQKGDIAEGYSVSREKKESFPLTVTSAQKNPTAFYLCASTPGQYQLQHFGDGTRLSIL.

J is TRBJ2-2 and V is TRBV19, with 9 bases lining up with TRBD1. The CDR3 is made up of 15 amino acids. The V gene end was trimmed by 4 bases and the J gene end by 4 bases; junction bases not matched to a gene: 4. The germline V gene encodes CDR1 LNHDA and CDR2 SQIVND (reference sequence). CDR3 in amino acids: CASSTQGARTGELFF. CDR3 nucleotide sequence: TGTGCCAGTAGTACACAGGGGGCACGCACCGGGGAGCTGTTTTTT. Complete variable domain (other parts from reference TRBV19 and TRBJ2-2): DGGITQSPKYLFRKEGQNVTLSCEQNLNHDAMYWYRQDPGQGLRLIYYSQIVNDFQKGDIAEGYSVSREKKESFPLTVTSAQKNPTAFYLCASSTQGARTGELFFGEGSRLTVL.

Remarks on this clonotype: One base away lies a much larger clone, so this may be a sequencing read error. The chain links TRBV10-3 to TRBJ1-1; no clear D gene. Germline assignment: CDR1 ENHRY and CDR2 SYGVKD. This CDR3 is built from 16 residues. The CDR3 loop reads CAISESGWYMNTEALF. The CDR3 DNA sequence: TGTGCCATCAGTGAGTCGGGGTGGTACATGAACACTGAAGCTCTCTTT.

The table lists this clonotype with a few counts. This chain connects TRBV25-1 to TRBJ1-2; D remains unclear. Germline V gene lookup returns CDR1 MGHDK and CDR2 SYGVNS. The CDR3 covers 15 residues. Trimming removed 5 bases from V and 2 bases from J, with 15 bases in between. CDR3 nucleotide sequence: TGTGCCAGCAGTTCTTCCTTAATACCGAACTATGGCTACACCTTC. Its translation is CASSSSLIPNYGYTF.

V usage is TRBV29-1 and J usage is TRBJ1-6; D unresolved. The CDR3 totals 12 residues. Trimming took 8 bases from V and 6 from J, leaving 11 bases between them. Germline-derived CDR1 and CDR2 are SQVTM and ANQGSEA. For the CDR3, the DNA is TGCAGCCAAGATGGGCGTAATTCACCCCTCCACTTT. It is translated as CSQDGRNSPLHF.

This clonotype was counted between two and nine times. The chain carries TRBV29-1 and TRBJ2-2, with 12 positions matching TRBD2. This CDR3 comprises 14 residues. With 6 bases clipped from V and 3 bases from J, the junction kept 2 bases outside the gene matches. Germline lookup yields CDR1 SQVTM and CDR2 ANQGSEA. CDR3 amino acids: CSVGLAGYTGELFF. CDR3 DNA: TGCAGCGTAGGACTAGCGGGATACACCGGGGAGCTGTTTTTT.

A word on this clonotype: This sequence may be a read error, since a much larger clone differs from it by one base. No DNA is shown, since the ends of the CDR3 on it are uncertain; the CDR3 is the one TCRdb lists. The V call is TRBV29-1, the J call TRBJ2-7; TRBD1 is the table's D call, not checked against the DNA. The CDR3 totals 12 residues, both ends included. The germline V gene has CDR1 SQVTM and CDR2 ANQGSEA. CDR3: CSVAEGAGEQCF.

J is TRBJ2-5 and V is TRBV20-1; no reliable D call. The J call is in doubt because the DNA end fits TRBJ2-1 better. Per germline, CDR1 DFQATT and CDR2 SNEGSKA (reference sequence). The CDR3 extends over 14 amino acids. CDR3 residues: CSASSSVQRNEQFF. DNA for the CDR3: TGCAGTGCTAGTTCCAGCGTACAAAGGAATGAGCAGTTCTTC.

The CDR3 sequence is CASSLGYIANTGELFF. DNA for the CDR3: TGTGCCAGCAGCTTGGGTTACATCGCGAACACCGGGGAGCTGTTTTTT. The V and J genes are TRBV5-4 and TRBJ2-2; no firm D call. Deletions cut 0 bases from V and 0 bases from J, with 9 bases between. This CDR3 is 16 amino acids long. In germline, CDR1 is SGHNT, CDR2 YYREEE (reference sequence).

This clonotype was seen repeatedly, ten times or more. The chain employs TRBV4-3 and TRBJ1-1; D may be TRBD1 (6 bases). Per the germline V gene, CDR1 is LGHNA and CDR2 is YSLEER. V was clipped by 1 base and J by 5 bases, with 11 bases between them. The CDR3 extends over 14 amino acids. CDR3 sequence reads: CASSQGTGSTEAFF. In DNA form, the CDR3 reads TGCGCCAGCAGCCAAGGCACAGGGTCGACTGAAGCTTTCTTT.

A few counts support this clonotype. V usage is TRBV7-8 and J usage is TRBJ1-1, with no clear D. Germline CDR1 reads SGHVS; CDR2 reads FQNEAQ. V was clipped by 3 bases and J by 5 bases, with 16 bases between them. This CDR3 has 15 amino acids. Here the CDR3 DNA reads TGTGCCAGCAGCTTCAGGACCCTACAGCAGACTGAAGCTTTCTTT. Translated: CASSFRTLQQTEAFF.

This clonotype turned up a few times. The rearrangement uses TRBV4-1 and TRBJ1-4; no clear D. The CDR3 has 15 residues. The germline V gene has CDR1 MGHRA and CDR2 YSYEKL. The ends were cut back, 0 bases at V and 5 bases at J, with 10 bases in the middle. The CDR3 DNA reads TGCGCCAGCAGCCAAGATGGGTCCGAGAATGAAAAACTGTTTTTT. This codes for CASSQDGSENEKLFF.

This clonotype was picked up a small number of times. The chain uses TRBV9 and TRBJ2-7, with a possible D match to TRBD1 (6 bases). Germline V gene data show CDR1 as SGDLS and CDR2 as YYNGEE. This CDR3 region has 15 residues. Trimming left V 5 bases short and J 4 bases short, with 19 bases between. The DNA of the CDR3 is TGTGCCAGCAGTTCCGCACAGGGAAAAAGTTACGAGCAGTACTTC. Amino acids: CASSSAQGKSYEQYF.

The V and J genes are TRBV6-2 or TRBV6-3 and TRBJ2-7, with TRBD2 as a possible D gene (6 bases). The CDR3 has 14 amino acids. V lost 2 bases and J 1 base, leaving 9 bases between the germline ends. Germline V gene lookup returns CDR1 MNHEY and CDR2 SVGEGT. CDR3 coding DNA: TGTGCCAGCAGTTACCTAGCGCCATCCTACGAGCAGTACTTC. It codes for CASSYLAPSYEQYF.

CDR3 DNA sequence: TGTGCCAGCAGTGACTTTATGAACAGGGGCTACGGTGGCTACACCTTC. This gives the protein CASSDFMNRGYGGYTF. The chain couples TRBV2 to TRBJ1-2; 7 bases align to TRBD1. With V trimmed by 3 bases and J by 7 bases, 14 bases remained unmatched. The CDR3 is 16 amino acids. Germline lookup yields CDR1 SNHLY and CDR2 FYNNEI. Complete variable domain (other parts from reference TRBV2 and TRBJ1-2): EPEVTQTPSHQVTQMGQEVILRCVPISNHLYFYWYRQILGQKVEFLVSFYNNEISEKSEIFDDQFSVERPDGSNFTLKIRSTKLEDSAMYFCASSDFMNRGYGGYTFGSGTRLTVV.

This clonotype occurred a few times. V and J are TRBV20-1 and TRBJ2-7; 10 positions match TRBD2. With 3 bases clipped from V and 0 bases from J, the junction kept 5 bases outside the gene matches. The CDR3 is made up of 15 amino acids. Germline V CDR1 and CDR2: DFQATT, SNEGSKA (reference sequence). This chain's CDR3 is CSARGASGGSYEQYF. CDR3 bases: TGCAGTGCTAGGGGGGCTAGCGGGGGCTCCTACGAGCAGTACTTC.

This clonotype was seen ten or more times. The chain employs TRBV7-9 and TRBJ2-5, with TRBD2 matching 14 bases. Per germline, CDR1 SEHNR and CDR2 FQNEAQ (reference sequence). The CDR3 consists of 15 residues. Losses at the gene ends were 5 bases for V and 4 bases for J; bases not matched to a gene: 3. For the CDR3, the DNA is TGTGCCAGCAGCAGACTAGCGGGGGGGCGAGAGACCCAGTACTTC. Translating it yields CASSRLAGGRETQYF. Variable domain in full (rest from reference TRBV7-9 and TRBJ2-5): DTGVSQNPRHKITKRGQNVTFRCDPISEHNRLYWYRQTLGQGPEFLTYFQNEAQLEKSRLLSDRFSAERPKGSFSTLEIQRTEQGDSAMYLCASSRLAGGRETQYFGPGTRLLVL.

This chain connects TRBV15 to TRBJ2-1; 8 nucleotides line up with TRBD2. Unmatched junction bases numbered 10, after V lost 5 bases and J lost 4 bases. Germline CDR1 LNHNV, CDR2 YYDKDF (reference sequence). This CDR3 spans 16 amino acids. CDR3 region: CATSPERGWGYNEQFF. The CDR3 DNA sequence: TGTGCCACCAGCCCTGAGCGGGGGTGGGGGTACAATGAGCAGTTCTTC.

The chain uses TRBV7-2 and TRBJ2-7; 15 bases match TRBD2. The CDR3 length is 18 residues. J was trimmed by 1 base and V by 2 bases; bases with no gene match: 6. The germline CDR1 and CDR2 sequences are SGHTA and FQGNSA. CDR3 residues: CASSLPRTSGGASYEQYF. CDR3 nucleotides: TGTGCCAGCAGCTTACCCCGGACTAGCGGGGGGGCGTCCTACGAGCAGTACTTC.

Remarks on this clonotype: One base away lies a much larger clone, so this may be a sequencing read error. The conserved final phenylalanine or tryptophan is absent from the CDR3, which likely points to a read error. V usage is TRBV12-3 or TRBV12-4 and J usage is TRBJ1-5; no clear D gene. This CDR3 is built from 14 residues. The ends were cut back, 4 bases at V and 0 bases at J, with 7 bases in the middle. The CDR3, as DNA: TGTGCCAGCAGTTACACCAATAGCAATCAGCCCCAGCATCTT. It is translated as CASSYTNSNQPQHL.

The CDR3 protein is CATSLQGASQYEQYF. In nucleotides, the CDR3 is TGTGCCACCAGCCTTCAGGGGGCCTCCCAATACGAGCAGTACTTC. V gene TRBV15 combines with J gene TRBJ2-7; 8 bases match TRBD1. The V gene's germline CDR1 is LNHNV and CDR2 YYDKDF (reference sequence). The CDR3 runs 15 residues. The trim removed 5 bases at V and 4 bases at J, leaving 10 bases unmatched.

This clonotype appeared many times. The V gene is TRBV2, the J gene TRBJ1-4, with a tentative D call TRBD1 (5 bases). The CDR3 is 15 residues long. V shed 10 bases and J shed 0 bases, with 15 bases lying between them. Germline V gene lookup returns CDR1 SNHLY and CDR2 FYNNEI. The CDR3 here is CATQGDRATNEKLFF. The CDR3 DNA follows: TGTGCCACTCAAGGGGATAGGGCAACTAATGAAAAACTGTTTTTT.

The CDR3 here is CASVNSGGLAKNIQYF. The CDR3 coding sequence is TGTGCCAGCGTGAATAGCGGGGGTCTAGCCAAAAACATTCAGTACTTC. The V call is TRBV2, the J call TRBJ2-4; 9 bases match TRBD2. The V gene end was trimmed by 8 bases and the J gene end by 0 bases; junction bases not matched to a gene: 8. The CDR3 extends over 16 amino acids. The germline CDR1 and CDR2 sequences are SNHLY and FYNNEI.

This clonotype was counted only a few times. This chain uses TRBV7-9 with TRBJ2-5, with D perhaps TRBD1 (5 bases). The assigned J gene may be wrong: the sequence end matches TRBJ2-1 better. The CDR3 consists of 11 residues. Germline-derived CDR1 and CDR2 are SEHNR and FQNEAQ (reference sequence). CDR3 residues: CASSYGQWQFF. The CDR3 nucleotides read TGTGCCAGCAGCTACGGACAATGGCAGTTCTTC.

Points on this clonotype: A junction boundary mismatches the germline segment, possibly from a read error. This chain links TRBV12-3 or TRBV12-4 with TRBJ2-5, with D perhaps being TRBD1 or TRBD2 (5 bases each). The CDR3 contains 14 residues. DNA of the CDR3: TGTGCCAGCAGTTTTGGGGGAATCAGTGAGATCCAGTACTTC. Translating gives CASSFGGISEIQYF.

This clonotype was detected ten times or more. The chain combines TRBV7-8 with TRBJ1-6; the D is unclear. Per germline, CDR1 SGHVS and CDR2 FQNEAQ. The CDR3 contains 17 residues. Deletions cut 2 bases from V and 3 bases from J, with 14 bases between. CDR3 region: CASSLNRGKGYNSPLHF. For the CDR3, the DNA is TGTGCCAGCAGCTTAAACCGGGGTAAAGGCTATAATTCACCCCTCCACTTT. The variable domain in full, with the rest retrieved from reference TRBV7-8 and TRBJ1-6, is GAGVSQSPRYKVAKRGQDVALRCDPISGHVSLFWYQQALGQGPEFLTYFQNEAQLDKSGLPSDRFFAERPEGSVSTLKIQRTQQEDSAVYLCASSLNRGKGYNSPLHFGNGTRLTVT.

The chain joins TRBV7-2 to TRBJ1-6; D possibly corresponds to TRBD1 (5 bases). Per germline, CDR1 SGHTA and CDR2 FQGNSA. This CDR3 is built from 10 residues. V was shortened by 5 bases and J by 15 bases, with 8 bases between the two germline ends. The CDR3 is CASSGGRLHF. As DNA, the CDR3 is TGTGCCAGCAGCGGGGGACGCCTCCACTTT.

This chain links TRBV10-3 with TRBJ1-6; 8 positions match TRBD1. CDR1 is ENHRY, CDR2 SYGVKD, per germline. The CDR3 totals 15 residues. The junction had 9 bases not matched to a gene; V was cut back by 5 bases and J by 9 bases. The CDR3 protein is CAISLQGAVASPLHF. As DNA, the CDR3 is TGTGCCATCAGTTTGCAGGGGGCAGTGGCTTCACCCCTCCACTTT.

The rearrangement joins TRBV25-1 to TRBJ1-3, with 7 positions matching TRBD1. The CDR3 runs to 17 residues. The germline gives CDR1 MGHDK, CDR2 SYGVNS. J gave up 0 bases and V 8 bases, and 13 bases lay outside the gene matches. The CDR3 here is CASCAFQGDHSGNTIYF. The CDR3 region has the DNA TGTGCCAGCTGTGCATTTCAGGGGGATCACTCTGGAAACACCATATATTTT.